The clone carrying this T cell receptor (beta chain) was counted a few times. Mismatch with germline at one junction end may stem from a read error. Germline V lookup: CDR1 SGHRS, CDR2 YFSETQ. The CDR3 is 12 residues long. TCRdb fed the RT-PCR reads into MiXCR, producing one record per CDR3 protein. The sample contains 150,000 to 200,000 distinct CDR3 sequences, about 32% of which appear only once. This record belongs to a study of patients and donors after allogeneic stem cell transplantation. The receptor comes from a human donor who was either an allogeneic HSCT recipient or a stem cell or donor lymphocyte infusion donor (not recorded which). It is not recorded whose cells these are; they may come from a transplant donor. The sequencing sample was made of blood, either unsorted or a sorted T cell fraction (not recorded which). This sequence joins TRBV5-1 and TRBJ1-2, with TRBD1 matching over 9 bases. The CDR3 loop reads CASSLSGTGPLF. The CDR3 DNA is TGCGCCAGCAGCCTTTCCGGGACAGGGCCGTTATTC.